The clone carrying this T cell receptor (beta chain) was seen ten or more times. Its antigen is not known. The sample originates from a study of T-cell memory formation after mild COVID-19. Study as a whole: Clusters were largely donor specific.

5'RACE with constant-segment primers yielded barcoded, UMI-tagged TCR alpha and TCR beta cDNA libraries. TCRdb passed the 5' RACE reads through MiXCR, listing each CDR3 protein once. The sample lists about 140,000 distinct CDR3 sequences, about 5.5% seen once, with roughly 2.1% in the top ten. Trimming pared 4 bases from V and 2 bases from J, leaving 15 bases between. The CDR3 length is 15 residues. Notes on the study in general: The main location of contracting CD4+ clones was CM and EM, and that of contracting CD8+ clones was EMRA. That cross-reactive memory joined was suggested by some responding clones appearing in pre-infection memory.

This chain joins TRBV12-3 or TRBV12-4 and TRBJ2-7; D is possibly TRBD1 (6 bases). The specimen was PBMCs or a T cell subset sorted from them (not recorded which). The source of this sequence is an adult woman who had mild COVID-19 (a few samples of this study predate the infection). Cell type and time point are not known. CDR3 region: CASSSIRRGPYEQYF. Here the CDR3 DNA reads TGTGCCAGCAGTTCCATTCGCAGGGGACCCTACGAGCAGTACTTC.